This T cell receptor beta chain emerged from a study of brain T cells in children with intractable seizures. Study findings and constraints: Absence of clones before surgery may stem from lower sequencing depth. Only CDR3 sequence similarity suggested viral specificity, without known HCMV serostatus.

As concerns this clone: Its antigen is currently unknown.

V was pared by 6 bases and J by 4 bases, with 11 bases of the junction left unmatched. This CDR3 comprises 15 residues. The germline V gene has CDR1 MDHEN and CDR2 SYDVKM. Surgery cases with the highest brain T cell transcript signatures were chosen for sequencing. Before surgery, patients took at least one anti-epileptic drug. The protocol was immunoSEQ multiplex PCR, while the TCRdb copy is restricted to in-frame clones and leaves out a portion. The data contain around 100,000 clones, around 94% of them singletons. This TCR came from a boy younger than two with hemimegalencephaly and intractable seizures. The chain has TRBV28 and TRBJ2-7; 8 positions agree with TRBD2. The source material was peripheral blood, sampled at surgery. CDR3: CASSPLAGGWYEQYF. For the CDR3, the DNA is TGTGCCAGCAGCCCCCTGGCGGGAGGTTGGTACGAGCAGTACTTC. The complete variable domain, with remaining parts taken from reference TRBV28 and TRBJ2-7, reads DVKVTQSSRYLVKRTGEKVFLECVQDMDHENMFWYRQDPGLGLRLIYFSYDVKMKEKGDIPEGYSVSREKKERFSLILESASTNQTSMYLCASSPLAGGWYEQYFGPGTRLTVT.